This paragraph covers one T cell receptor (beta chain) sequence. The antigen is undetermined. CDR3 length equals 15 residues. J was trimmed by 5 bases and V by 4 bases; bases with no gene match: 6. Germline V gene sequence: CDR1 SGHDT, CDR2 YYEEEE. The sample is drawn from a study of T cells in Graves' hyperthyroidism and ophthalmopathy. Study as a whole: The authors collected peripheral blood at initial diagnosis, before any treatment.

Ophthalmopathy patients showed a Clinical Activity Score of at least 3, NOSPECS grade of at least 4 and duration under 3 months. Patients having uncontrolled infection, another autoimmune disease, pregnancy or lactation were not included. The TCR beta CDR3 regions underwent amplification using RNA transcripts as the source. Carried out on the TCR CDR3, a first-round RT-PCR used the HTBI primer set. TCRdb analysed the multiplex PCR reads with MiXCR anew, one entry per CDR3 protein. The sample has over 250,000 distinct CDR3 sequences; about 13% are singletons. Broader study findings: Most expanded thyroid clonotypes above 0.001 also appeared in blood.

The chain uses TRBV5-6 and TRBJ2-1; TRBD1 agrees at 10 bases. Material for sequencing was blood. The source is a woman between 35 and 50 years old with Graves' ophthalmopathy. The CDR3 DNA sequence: TGTGCCAGCAGCACACGACAGGGGGCTGACAATGAGCAGTTCTTC. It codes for CASSTRQGADNEQFF.